This entry is about one TCR beta chain. At least ten counts were recorded for this clonotype. The clone's antigen remains unknown. The sample holds no much larger clone one base away, and base qualities are not on file. The healthy controls were volunteers from a blood bank in Maryland, USA. Unsorted PBMC libraries were generated from 2 million PBMCs stored in RNAlater at -80 °C until RNA extraction. Peripheral blood underwent Ficoll-Hypaque density gradient centrifugation to isolate PBMCs, which were then cryopreserved in liquid nitrogen. This entry is derived from a study of neurological immune-mediated disorders (dated by TCRdb to the late 2010s). As for the study more broadly: Using UMI-based sequencing, the study compared peripheral blood TCR-beta repertoires from patients with HTLV-I-associated myelopathy (HAM/TSP), patients with multiple sclerosis, and healthy controls. The 106 TCR-beta libraries covered PBMC samples along with longitudinal samples, technical triplicates, and paired sorted CD4+ and CD8+ T-cell subsets. Of the approximately 65 subjects in the cohort, about 14 were HAM/TSP patients, some 34 were multiple sclerosis patients, and approximately 20 were healthy controls. The paper as a whole reports these results and caveats: TCR clonal expansion was highest in HAM/TSP patients and lowest in MS patients, with MS patients falling below even healthy controls. Expanded clones from different subjects shared no identical CDR3 amino acid sequences, which suggests that TCR-beta repertoires were private in all groups.

cDNA synthesis used template-switch 5'RACE with a primer carrying a 10-nucleotide random unique molecular identifier tagging each TCR transcript. Every sequencing run covered 15-18 subjects and yielded more than 200 million TCR-beta sequences. Total RNA was extracted with the RNeasy kit. The KAPA Real-time Library Amplification kit was used to amplify TCR-beta VDJ regions with primers targeting the TCR constant region and the 5'RACE anchor. Sample indexes and Illumina adaptors were added in a first PCR, and a second PCR then increased library yield. After Ampure bead purification, the roughly 650 bp TCR product was size-selected on a 2% E-gel SizeSelection system. Before pooling, library quality was checked on a Bioanalyzer, concentration was measured with Qubit, and libraries were quantified with the Kapa Library Quantification kit. Paired-end 2 x 150 bp sequencing of the libraries was performed on an Illumina HiSeq 2500. To increase sequence diversity, about 25-31% phiX was spiked into each library pool. Concerning the study's data processing: Quality-filtered reads were processed with the UMI-based MiGEC pipeline, which removed over 85% of raw TCR sequences during error correction. VDJ genes were aligned to IMGT germline references, and clonotypes were defined by unique CDR3 amino acid sequence plus V-J genes. Clonal expansion, Shannon diversity, and CDR3 relatedness (CalcPairwiseDistances, ClusterSamples) were evaluated with VDJtools, and phylogenetic trees were built with CLCbio workbench. Using coefficient-of-variation modelling across technical triplicates, the study counted a clone as expanded if it had at least 8 unique UMIs. The raw public data were reprocessed by TCRdb itself: fastp quality trimming at Q25, MiXCR clonotype calling, in-frame beta chains only. Rows with one shared CDR3 protein collapse into an entry with the most common genes and DNA. The V and J calls shown here were made by TCRdb, not taken from the authors' results. A total of 30,000 to 40,000 distinct CDR3 sequences appear in this sample, more than 6.5% of them only once. The top ten hold about 4% of the sample.

Based on the germline V gene, the CDR1 and CDR2 sequences are SGHTS and YDEGEE. Inclusive of the bounding cysteine and phenylalanine, the CDR3 is 14 residues long. Of the read, only the CDR3 DNA is kept; its 42 bases are in frame from base 1. Trimming removed 0 bases from V and 5 bases from J, leaving 11 bases between the germline ends. The rearrangement joined TRBV5-8 to TRBJ1-1; the D gene is not confidently resolved. The TCR sequence derives from a woman in her forties in good health. The specimen sequenced was PBMCs. The sequenced DNA is TGTGCCAGCAGCTTGGGTGGACGTAGGACTGAAGCTTTCTTT. It encodes CASSLGGRRTEAFF.